This T cell receptor (beta chain) was recovered during a study of cytomegalovirus exposure and HLA in healthy donors. The CDR3 spans 14 residues. Trimming at V came to 5 bases and at J to 6 bases, leaving 12 bases not matched to a gene. In germline, CDR1 is SQVTM, CDR2 ANQGSEA. The primer mix had 60 Vbeta and 13 Jbeta primers. The method was immunoSEQ multiplex PCR; TCRdb's version includes in-frame clones alone and lacks a portion of them. The ten top clones account for less than 4.5%, within a sample of fewer than 70,000 clones. Specimen: PBMCs. This clonotype was obtained from a woman aged 18-35 years in good health and CMV-seronegative. This sequence joins TRBV29-1 and TRBJ1-2; 7 bases align to TRBD1. Here the CDR3 DNA reads TGCAGCGTTCCCCATCGGAGGGGGCAGGATGGCTACACCTTC. Its translation is CSVPHRRGQDGYTF.